The 22 T cell receptor beta chains reported below all come from one sample, sequenced in a study of cytomegalovirus exposure and HLA in healthy donors. TCRdb's table, derived via immunoSEQ multiplex PCR, lists solely in-frame clones and lacks some. Of 80,000 to 100,000 clones detected, approximately 88% appear once; the ten largest clones hold 3% to 4.5%. Sequenced material: PBMCs. These receptors all come from a woman in her twenties or thirties in good health and CMV-seronegative.

V and J are TRBV29-1 and TRBJ1-2; TRBD1 agrees at 7 bases. CDR1 is SQVTM and CDR2 is ANQGSEA in the germline V gene. There are 14 residues in the CDR3. V gave up 5 bases and J gave up 4 bases; unmatched junction bases: 10. CDR3 amino acids: CSVKNRGAGYGYTF. The CDR3 region has the DNA TGCAGCGTTAAAAACAGGGGCGCGGGCTATGGCTACACCTTC.

This chain connects TRBV2 to TRBJ2-6; D call uncertain. V lost 6 bases to trimming and J lost 1 base, with 10 bases between them. This CDR3 is 15 amino acids long. Per the germline V gene, CDR1 is SNHLY and CDR2 is FYNNEI. Written as DNA, the CDR3 is TGTGCCAGCAGCCCTGGCGGTTCTGGGGCCAACGTCCTGACTTTC. Translation: CASSPGGSGANVLTF.

The rearrangement joins TRBV18 to TRBJ1-2, with 7 bases lining up with TRBD1. Germline V lookup: CDR1 KGHSH, CDR2 LQKENI. The junction had 6 bases not matched to a gene; V was cut back by 1 base and J by 4 bases. The CDR3 runs 15 residues. The CDR3 DNA reads as TGTGCCAGCTCACCACGCGACAGGGTAGGCTATGGCTACACCTTC. Residues: CASSPRDRVGYGYTF.

This rearrangement joins TRBV7-3 to TRBJ2-2, with 8 bases identical to TRBD1. V gave up 3 bases and J gave up 2 bases; unmatched junction bases: 5. Germline CDR1 is SGHTA and CDR2 is FQGTGA. The CDR3 totals 16 residues. The CDR3 DNA is TGTGCCAGCAGCTTTTCCAGGGGGCGCAACACCGGGGAGCTGTTTTTT. It yields the protein CASSFSRGRNTGELFF.

The gene calls are TRBV29-1 and TRBJ1-2; the match to TRBD1 covers 7 bases. The junction had 5 bases not matched to a gene; V was cut back by 1 base and J by 3 bases. Germline V gene sequence: CDR1 SQVTM, CDR2 ANQGSEA. The CDR3 spans 14 residues. CDR3 DNA: TGCAGCGTTGAAGGGGCCAGGGGGGACTATGGCTACACCTTC. Translated, it gives CSVEGARGDYGYTF.

The rearrangement uses TRBV7-6 and TRBJ2-7; perhaps TRBD1 as D (6 bases). CDR3 length: 14 amino acids. The ends were cut back, 1 base at V and 2 bases at J, with 9 bases in the middle. Germline V gene data show CDR1 as SGHVS and CDR2 as FNYEAQ. CDR3 DNA sequence: TGTGCCAGCAGCTTAGAACCAGGGGCCTACGAGCAGTACTTC. Translating it yields CASSLEPGAYEQYF.

The chain combines TRBV9 with TRBJ2-7; 9 nucleotides line up with TRBD1. CDR3 length: 14 amino acids. V shed 4 bases, J shed 7 bases, and the junction held 9 bases outside the gene matches. Germline CDR1 reads SGDLS; CDR2 reads YYNGEE. As DNA, the CDR3 is TGTGCCAGCAGCCCCAGGGACAGGGCGGGGGAGCAGTACTTC. It codes for CASSPRDRAGEQYF.

The chain joins TRBV9 to TRBJ1-2; 7 positions agree with TRBD1. There are 15 residues in the CDR3. CDR1 is SGDLS and CDR2 is YYNGEE in the germline V gene. Trimming at V came to 3 bases and at J to 4 bases, leaving 9 bases not matched to a gene. CDR3 coding DNA: TGTGCCAGCAGCGCATTGGGCCGGGACAGCTATGGCTACACCTTC. It codes for CASSALGRDSYGYTF.

The chain uses TRBV19 and TRBJ2-7; 10 nucleotides line up with TRBD1. V gave up 3 bases and J gave up 4 bases; unmatched junction bases: 12. This CDR3 region has 17 residues. Per germline, CDR1 LNHDA and CDR2 SQIVND (reference sequence). The chain's CDR3 is CASSILPGQGRGYEQYF. The CDR3 DNA is TGTGCCAGTAGTATCCTGCCGGGACAGGGGAGGGGTTACGAGCAGTACTTC.

The chain combines TRBV12-5 with TRBJ1-5, with D unresolved. The CDR3 spans 12 residues. V lost 10 bases, J lost 8 bases, and 15 bases lay in between. The germline gives CDR1 LGHNT, CDR2 FRNRAP. The CDR3 DNA follows: TGTGCTACTTCGGAACCCGGGGAGCCCCAGCATTTT. It encodes CATSEPGEPQHF.

The J gene is TRBJ2-2, the V gene TRBV5-1; TRBD2 might be the D (7 bases). Germline loops: CDR1 SGHRS, CDR2 YFSETQ. V dropped 3 bases and J dropped 7 bases, with 22 bases sitting between them. The length of the CDR3 is 17 residues. CDR3 coding DNA: TGCGCCAGCAGCTCTCTGATGGCGGGGGCTGACGGCGGGGAGCTGTTTTTT. It encodes CASSSLMAGADGGELFF.

The genes are TRBV6-5 and TRBJ1-6, with D possibly matching TRBD1 (6 bases). V lost 7 bases to trimming and J lost 7 bases, with 14 bases between them. Germline V gene data show CDR1 as MNHEY and CDR2 as SVGAGI. The CDR3 spans 14 residues. This CDR3 is CASTNGQGNSPLHF. The CDR3 DNA follows: TGTGCCAGCACCAATGGCCAGGGGAATTCACCCCTCCACTTT.

The chain has TRBV19 and TRBJ1-2, with D perhaps matching TRBD1 (5 bases). The CDR3 covers 18 residues. The V and J ends lost 8 bases and 7 bases respectively, with 32 bases between them. CDR1 is LNHDA and CDR2 is SQIVND in the germline V gene (reference sequence). The CDR3 DNA reads as TGTGCCAGTTTCGGGCTCCGGGGGGGAAGTACCTCAGCTGGTGGCTACACCTTC. It encodes CASFGLRGGSTSAGGYTF. Full variable domain (rest looked up from reference TRBV19 and TRBJ1-2): DGGITQSPKYLFRKEGQNVTLSCEQNLNHDAMYWYRQDPGQGLRLIYYSQIVNDFQKGDIAEGYSVSREKKESFPLTVTSAQKNPTAFYLCASFGLRGGSTSAGGYTFGSGTRLTVV.

With regard to this clone: Sequence at one end of the junction differs from germline and may be a read error. This CDR3 reads CASSAGQSSF. The CDR3 DNA is TGTGCCAGCAGCGCCGGACAGAGTAGCTTC. The gene calls are TRBV9 and TRBJ1-2; a possible D gene is TRBD1 (6 bases). CDR1 and CDR2 (germline): SGDLS, YYNGEE. The CDR3 runs 10 residues. The full variable domain, with the rest looked up from reference TRBV9 and TRBJ1-2, is DSGVTQTPKHLITATGQRVTLRCSPRSGDLSVYWYQQSLDQGLQFLIQYYNGEERAKGNILERFSAQQFPDLHSELNLSSLELGDSALYFCASSAGQSSFGSGTRLTVV.

The chain recombines TRBV6-1 with TRBJ1-5, with D hard to call. Per germline, CDR1 MNHNS and CDR2 SASEGT. Between the trimmed V and J ends, which lost 6 bases and 2 bases, there was a span of 14 bases. The CDR3 is 15 amino acids. DNA for the CDR3: TGTGCCAGCAGATTAGCCCTCCTGGGCAATCAGCCCCAGCATTTT. This codes for CASRLALLGNQPQHF.

This chain joins TRBV5-6 and TRBJ2-3; D unresolved. This CDR3 comprises 13 residues. The V end was cut by 2 bases, the J end by 2 bases, with 6 bases between. Per germline, CDR1 SGHDT and CDR2 YYEEEE. In nucleotides, the CDR3 is TGTGCCAGCAGCTTTACTTACACAGATACGCAGTATTTT. It specifies CASSFTYTDTQYF.

This chain joins TRBV10-3 and TRBJ1-5; 7 bases are a match to TRBD1. The length of the CDR3 is 15 residues. Germline V lookup: CDR1 ENHRY, CDR2 SYGVKD. After removal of 3 bases from V and 5 bases from J, the junction contained 7 bases not matched to a gene. The CDR3 coding sequence is TGTGCCATCAGTGAAAACGGACAGGCGGATCAGCCCCAGCATTTT. Amino acids: CAISENGQADQPQHF.

The chain employs TRBV13 and TRBJ2-2; TRBD2 agrees at 9 bases. The CDR3 is made up of 16 amino acids. V gave up 2 bases and J gave up 7 bases; unmatched junction bases: 8. Germline assignment: CDR1 PRHDT and CDR2 FYEKMQ (reference sequence). CDR3 protein: CASSLTQRGDYGELFF. The CDR3 nucleotides read TGTGCCAGCAGCTTAACCCAGCGGGGGGATTACGGGGAGCTGTTTTTT.

This chain connects TRBV5-1 to TRBJ2-5, with TRBD2 matching 8 bases. V lost 4 bases and J lost 3; bases outside the gene matches: 5. CDR3 length: 14 residues. Germline V CDR1 and CDR2: SGHRS, YFSETQ. CDR3 region: CASSSTSGEETQYF. CDR3 bases: TGCGCCAGCAGCAGTACTAGCGGTGAAGAGACCCAGTACTTC.

The gene calls are TRBV5-1 and TRBJ2-3; D is undetermined. V was shortened by 1 base and J by 0 bases, with 12 bases between the two germline ends. The CDR3 loop spans 16 amino acids. Germline values: CDR1 SGHRS, CDR2 YFSETQ. The CDR3 DNA is TGCGCCAGCAGCTTGTTCCCCGGCGGTAGCACAGATACGCAGTATTTT. Translated, it gives CASSLFPGGSTDTQYF.

This sequence joins TRBV18 and TRBJ1-5, with D possibly TRBD1 on 6 matching bases. Trimming took off 5 bases at V and 1 base at J, with 6 bases between the two ends. The CDR3 spans 13 residues. Germline V gives CDR1 KGHSH, CDR2 LQKENI. CDR3 protein: CASSDRSNQPQHF. The CDR3 DNA sequence: TGTGCCAGCTCAGACAGGAGCAATCAGCCCCAGCATTTT. Full variable domain (rest looked up from reference TRBV18 and TRBJ1-5): NAGVMQNPRHLVRRRGQEARLRCSPMKGHSHVYWYRQLPEEGLKFMVYLQKENIIDESGMPKERFSAEFPKEGPSILRIQQVVRGDSAAYFCASSDRSNQPQHFGDGTRLSIL.

The chain joins TRBV5-5 to TRBJ2-7; 7 bases line up with TRBD2. This CDR3 region has 13 residues. Germline CDR1 and CDR2: SGHKS and YYEKEE (reference sequence). The ends lost 2 bases at V and 2 bases at J; junction bases unmatched: 1. The CDR3 region has the DNA TGTGCCAGCAGCTTAGCGGGACCCTACGAGCAGTACTTC. Translating gives CASSLAGPYEQYF.